The subject of this entry is one T cell receptor (beta chain). The antigen is not known. The source of the sample is a study of cytomegalovirus exposure and HLA in healthy donors. The study's findings and limits: Cytomegalovirus-associated TCR beta chains were listed, numbering some 180. Common viral pathogens seemed, in a later analysis, to connect with several of the most significant clusters. In terms of immune exposure information, only CMV serostatus was available.

13 Jbeta primers and 60 Vbeta primers were used for the PCR. Generated by immunoSEQ multiplex PCR, the TCRdb table keeps only in-frame clones and is missing some. This sample has some 170,000 clones, with approximately 81% found just once. Trimming removed 4 bases at V and 1 base at J, with 11 bases between. The germline V gene has CDR1 SGHKS and CDR2 YYEKEE (reference sequence). The CDR3 runs to 15 residues. The chain recombines TRBV5-5 with TRBJ2-2; possibly TRBD2 for D (6 bases). This clonotype originated in a woman in her thirties in good health and CMV-seropositive. The sequenced sample consisted of PBMCs. The CDR3 DNA reads as TGTGCCAGCAGCCGCATGCGGGAGAACACCGGGGAGCTGTTTTTT. Amino acid sequence: CASSRMRENTGELFF.